This T cell receptor (delta chain) comes out of a study of Vδ1+ human thymocytes (dated by TCRdb to 2016 to 2019). In the study overall: As a data resource, the study described the mRNA-level TRG and TRD CDR3 repertoires of highly purified Vdelta1+ thymocytes obtained from young children. Validation of the multiplex-based CDR3 amplicon strategy against 5'RACE-based CDR3 amplicon generation methods had been performed previously.

Thymic samples were depleted of alphabeta T cells, then CD3+ TCRVdelta1+ TCRVdelta2- thymocytes were FACS-sorted. A purity of roughly 96% to 99.6% was achieved for sorted Vdelta1+ thymocytes. The thymic specimens were obtained from 7 to 9 paediatric patients who were undergoing corrective cardiac surgery and ranged in age from roughly 5 days to 17 months. Thymic tissue was dispersed, and mononuclear cells were isolated on a Histopaque-1077 density gradient. Staining used anti-TCRVdelta1 clone TS8.2, anti-TCRVdelta2 clone B6, anti-CD3 clone HIT3a and anti-TCRalphabeta clone IP26 antibodies. General conclusions and limits of the study: Around 22% of thymic TRD sequences were found to be Vdelta2 (and few were Vdelta3) despite high sort purity, in contrast to peripheral blood Vdelta1+ controls. Donors did not cluster by age or sex, so the analyses were not stratified by age or sex. Donors shared many TRG clonotypes (up to 6.9x10^3), but TRD repertoires were essentially private, with at most 120 shared. The use of highly purified populations and single-cell validation was advised by the authors, since misinterpretation of bulk repertoire data could be caused by unexpected Vdelta2 sequences. Unlike the oligoclonal repertoires in peripheral blood, the thymic TRG and TRD repertoires appeared highly polyclonal, with Gaussian CDR3 length distributions.

Remarks on this clone: Its antigen remains undetermined. Base qualities are not provided; no much larger clone lies one nucleotide away.

The CDR3 goes from the cysteine to the phenylalanine over 14 residues. Only the CDR3 DNA is retained, 42 bases long and in frame from the first base. CDR1 and CDR2, per the germline V gene, are TSWWSYY and QGS. Trimming takes 1 base off V and 8 bases off J; junction bases not matched to a gene: 6. RNA extraction was performed with the RNeasy mini kit, and reverse transcription was done with Superscript III. To generate the CDR3 amplicons, a multiplex PCR was run using pooled V-gene forward primers together with a constant-region reverse primer that carried Illumina adaptor overhangs. Amplicons were gel-purified, then indexed with Nextera index primers over roughly 8 extra PCR cycles and purified with AMPure XP beads. The libraries were sequenced on an Illumina MiSeq using paired-end 250 bp reads, dual indexing and a roughly 19% PhiX spike-in. The original methods were these. Read quality was checked with FastQC, and TRG read pairs were merged using ea-utils fastq-join. IMGT/HighV-QUEST was used to annotate sequences, retaining only productive sequences with an unambiguous V-gene assignment, and each clonotype was defined by an identical CDR3 sequence. For downstream analysis, the tools were VDJtools 1.1.1, tcR 2.2.3, Treemap and vegan Shannon diversity in R 3.4.4. TCRdb reanalyzed the public reads with the CATT caller, and identical DNA sequences were merged afterwards. The V and J calls, along with clone size, are taken from TCRdb and not from the paper's own processing. The sample table records about 25,000 delta-chain clones; around 7.4% of these occur just once. Clones ranked in the top ten supply around 0.91% of the sample.

The chain is assembled from TRDV1 and TRDJ1, with 8 bases matching TRDD3. This TCR came from a girl under three years old who had congenital heart surgery. Sequenced sample: Vdelta1+ gamma-delta thymocytes from the thymus. The label giving this sample's cell subset or site can be read as: FACS-sorted CD3+ TCRalphabeta- TCRVdelta1+ TCRVdelta2- thymocytes. The nucleotide sequence reads as follows: TGTGCTCTTGGGGAACACGAGGGGATACCGAAACTCATCTTT. Translation gives CALGEHEGIPKLIF.